This T cell receptor (beta chain) was identified during a study of cytomegalovirus exposure and HLA in healthy donors. In the case of this clone: Its target is unknown.

Overall study results and limits: A few CMV-associated chains proved CMV antigen-specific in vitro. A later analysis showed HLA-associated TCR beta chains outstripping equally common others in clonal expansion. Prediction of most subjects' HLA-A and HLA-B alleles by TCR beta sequences was reportedly accurate. Cytomegalovirus-associated status was assigned to some 180 TCR beta chains.

PCR amplification relied on 60 Vbeta primers (plus 13 Jbeta primers). Some clones are missing from TCRdb's copy, which holds only in-frame ones; the method was immunoSEQ multiplex PCR. The repertoire holds more than 95,000 clones, with 76% as singletons. CDR1 and CDR2 (germline): SGHVS, FNYEAQ. The CDR3 spans 15 residues. J gave up 1 base and V 4 bases, and 4 bases lay outside the gene matches. The source material was PBMCs. V and J are TRBV7-6 and TRBJ1-3, with 7 positions matching TRBD1. This TCR came from a woman aged 18-29 years in good health and CMV-seropositive. The chain's CDR3 is CASSSDRASGNTIYF. The CDR3 nucleotides are TGTGCCAGCAGCTCCGACAGGGCTTCTGGAAACACCATATATTTT.